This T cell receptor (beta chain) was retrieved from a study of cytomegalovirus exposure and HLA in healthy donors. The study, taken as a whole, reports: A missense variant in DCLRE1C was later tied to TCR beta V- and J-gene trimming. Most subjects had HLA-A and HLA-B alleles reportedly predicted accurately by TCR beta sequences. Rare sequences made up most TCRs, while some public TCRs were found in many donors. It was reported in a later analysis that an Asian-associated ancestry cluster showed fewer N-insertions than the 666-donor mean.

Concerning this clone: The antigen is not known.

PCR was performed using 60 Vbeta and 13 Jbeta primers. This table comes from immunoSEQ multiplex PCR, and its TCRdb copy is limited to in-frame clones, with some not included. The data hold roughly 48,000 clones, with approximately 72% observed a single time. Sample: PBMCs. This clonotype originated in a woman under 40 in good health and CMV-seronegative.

The CDR3 loop is CASSPRTTNEKLFF. The CDR3 DNA sequence: TGTGCCAGCAGTCCTAGGACAACTAATGAAAAACTGTTTTTT. The chain employs TRBV6-6 and TRBJ1-4, with no clear D. Germline loops: CDR1 MNHNY, CDR2 SVGAGI (reference sequence). V was shortened by 5 bases and J by 0 bases, with 7 bases between the two germline ends. The CDR3 has 14 amino acids.